Here is one T cell receptor beta chain with its context. The sample belongs to a study of blood T cell repertoires in COVID-19. The data were produced by immunoSEQ multiplex PCR, yet TCRdb's version contains in-frame clones alone and is incomplete. The repertoire has tens of thousands of clones, 70% to 90% of them found once; the top ten carry around 3.3%. Patients in Seattle were enrolled during active infection, then followed longitudinally. The sequenced material came from peripheral blood. The source is a woman older than 75 with COVID-19, enrolled during active disease.

For the CDR3, the DNA is TGTGCCAGCAGCTTGGCCGGGACAGGACGGGGGAAACTGTTTTTT. Amino acid sequence: CASSLAGTGRGKLFF. The chain combines TRBV5-4 with TRBJ1-4; 8 positions agree with TRBD1. Germline CDR1 is SGHNT and CDR2 is YYREEE (reference sequence). V lost 0 bases and J lost 11; bases outside the gene matches: 9. The CDR3 has 15 residues.